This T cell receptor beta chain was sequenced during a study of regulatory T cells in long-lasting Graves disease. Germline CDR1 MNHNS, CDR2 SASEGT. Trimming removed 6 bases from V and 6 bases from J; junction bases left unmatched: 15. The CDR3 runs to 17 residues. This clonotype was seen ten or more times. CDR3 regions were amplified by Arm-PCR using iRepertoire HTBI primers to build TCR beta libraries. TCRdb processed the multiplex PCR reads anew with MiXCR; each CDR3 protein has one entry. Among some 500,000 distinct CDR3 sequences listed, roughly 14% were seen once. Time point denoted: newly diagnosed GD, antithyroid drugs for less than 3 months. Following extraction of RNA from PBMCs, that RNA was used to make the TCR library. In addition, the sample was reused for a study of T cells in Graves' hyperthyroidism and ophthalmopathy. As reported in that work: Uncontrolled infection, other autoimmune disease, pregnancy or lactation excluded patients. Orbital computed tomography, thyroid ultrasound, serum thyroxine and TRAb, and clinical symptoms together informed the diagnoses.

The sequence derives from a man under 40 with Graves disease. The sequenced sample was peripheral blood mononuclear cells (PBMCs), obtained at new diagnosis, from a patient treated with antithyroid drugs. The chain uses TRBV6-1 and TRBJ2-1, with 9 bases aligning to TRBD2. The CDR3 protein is CASSDSGTSRTGNEQFF. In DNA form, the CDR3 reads TGTGCCAGCAGCGACTCCGGGACTAGCAGAACAGGCAATGAGCAGTTCTTC.